A selection of T cell receptor beta chains follows, all from one sample in a study of blood T cell repertoires in COVID-19. Generated by immunoSEQ multiplex PCR, the TCRdb table keeps only in-frame clones and is missing some. The table has fewer than 30,000 clones, under 85% seen once. What was sequenced was peripheral blood. These receptors originate from a woman aged 70-85 years with active or convalescent COVID-19. CDR3s include the opening cysteine and the closing phenylalanine or tryptophan. The D gene is left open where the match is weak. Size tells how often a clone was seen (once, few, many) or the class of an expanded clone, and some rows leave it out.

V gene	D gene	CDR3 length	J gene	clone size	CDR3 DNA	CDR3 protein
TRBV7-9	-	14	TRBJ2-7	few	TGTGCCAGCAGCTTAGGGACTTCAACCTACGAGCAGTACTTC	CASSLGTSTYEQYF
TRBV29-1	-	11	TRBJ1-1	-	TGCAGCGGCGCCCAAGACACTGAAGCTTTCTTT	CSGAQDTEAFF
TRBV6-6	-	15	TRBJ2-5	-	TGTGCCAGCAAGAGACAGGTCATTAATCGGGAGACCCAGTACTTC	CASKRQVINRETQYF
TRBV20-1	TRBD2	16	TRBJ2-1	-	TGCAGTGCTAGTATCCAGCGGGGGGCCATATACAATGAGCAGTTCTTC	CSASIQRGAIYNEQFF
TRBV7-9	TRBD1	12	TRBJ1-2	few	TGTGCCAGCAGCTTCAACAGGGGCGGCTACACCTTC	CASSFNRGGYTF
TRBV15	-	16	TRBJ2-2	-	TGTGCCACCAGCAGGAGATTTGCAGGGGACGGCGGGGAGCTGTTTTTT	CATSRRFAGDGGELFF
TRBV5-1	TRBD2	18	TRBJ2-1	-	TGCGCCAGCAGCTTGGCGCTAGCGGGAGGGGGCGCCTACAATGAGCAGTTCTTC	CASSLALAGGGAYNEQFF
TRBV7-9	-	15	TRBJ2-1	few	TGTGCCAGCAGCCCCGGGAGAAGCTCCTACAATGAGCAGTTCTTC	CASSPGRSSYNEQFF
TRBV2	TRBD2	14	TRBJ2-7	-	TGTGCCAGCAGAGATACTAGCGAACGCTACGAGCAGTACTTC	CASRDTSERYEQYF
TRBV4-3	TRBD1	15	TRBJ2-7	-	TGCGCCAGCAGCCCGGGACAGGGGGCCTTCAACGAGCAGTACTTC	CASSPGQGAFNEQYF
TRBV19	-	11	TRBJ1-5	-	TGTGCCAGTAGTATCGGGCAGCCCCAGCATTTT	CASSIGQPQHF
TRBV19	TRBD2	17	TRBJ2-7	once	TGTGCCAGTAGTCCACGGACTAGCGGGGGAAGCTCCTACGAGCAGTACTTC	CASSPRTSGGSSYEQYF
TRBV24-1	TRBD2	15	TRBJ2-3	-	TGTGCCACCAGTAAGGGACTAGCGGGAGCAGATACGCAGTATTTT	CATSKGLAGADTQYF
TRBV27	-	16	TRBJ2-5	few	TGTGCCAGCAGTTTGGCCAGCGGAAAATACCAAGAGACCCAGTACTTC	CASSLASGKYQETQYF
TRBV7-8	TRBD1	16	TRBJ1-1	-	TGTGCCAGCAGCGTCTGGACAGGGGATGCGAACACTGAAGCTTTCTTT	CASSVWTGDANTEAFF
TRBV5-6	TRBD1	15	TRBJ1-2	-	TGTGCCAGCAGCTTTAGAGACCGGGACAGTCATGGCTACACCTTC	CASSFRDRDSHGYTF
TRBV12-3/TRBV12-4	-	12	TRBJ1-2	-	TGTGCCAGCAGTGGGATAGGGGGTGGCTACACCTTC	CASSGIGGGYTF
TRBV30	-	12	TRBJ1-1	-	TGTGCCTGGAACCGACTACCCGGGGAAGCTTTCTTT	CAWNRLPGEAFF
TRBV18	TRBD1	14	TRBJ2-7	-	TGTGCCAGCTCACCATACGGACAGGGGTACGAGCAGTACTTC	CASSPYGQGYEQYF
TRBV10-3	-	14	TRBJ1-6	-	TGTGCCATCAGTGGCGCAGGGGATAATTCACCCCTCCACTTT	CAISGAGDNSPLHF
TRBV5-6	-	15	TRBJ2-3	-	TGTGCCAGCAGCGCCAGGGGTGGGTCGGGTACGCATAGGTATTTT	CASSARGGSGTHRYF
TRBV7-9	-	11	TRBJ2-7	-	TGTGCCAGCAGCTTTAACTACGAGCAGTACTTC	CASSFNYEQYF
TRBV4-3	-	15	TRBJ2-5	-	TGCGCCAGCAGCCAAGATAGGAGCGGCCAAGAGACCCAGTACTTC	CASSQDRSGQETQYF
TRBV11-2	-	17	TRBJ1-1	-	TGTGCCAGCAGCTTAGCCGTAGACAGGACCAGCAGGACTGAAGCTTTCTTT	CASSLAVDRTSRTEAFF
TRBV29-1	-	12	TRBJ2-2	-	TGCAGCGTTGAGGTAGTTCCCGGGGAGCTGTTTTTT	CSVEVVPGELFF
TRBV10-3	TRBD2	17	TRBJ2-5	-	TGTGCCATCAGATCTCATAGCGGGGGGGCCGGCGGAGAGACCCAGTACTTC	CAIRSHSGGAGGETQYF
TRBV25-1	TRBD2	16	TRBJ2-7	once	TGTGCCAGCAGTCCCGTGGGACTAGCGGGCGTCTACGAGCAGTACTTC	CASSPVGLAGVYEQYF
TRBV28	-	16	TRBJ2-3	once	TGTGCGGGGGGGTCGGCGGACAGTCGGAGCACAGATACGCAGTATTTT	CAGGSADSRSTDTQYF
TRBV5-8	-	16	TRBJ2-7	-	TGTGCCAGCAGCTCAACCGGGTCCTTGATAACCTACGAGCAGTACTTC	CASSSTGSLITYEQYF
TRBV12-3/TRBV12-4	-	11	TRBJ1-3	-	TGTGCCAGCAGTTTACACCGGACCATATATTTT	CASSLHRTIYF
TRBV7-9	TRBD2	15	TRBJ2-3	once	TGTGCCAGCAGCCCGGGCGGGGGGGCATCAGATACGCAGTATTTT	CASSPGGGASDTQYF
TRBV14	-	17	TRBJ1-2	-	TGTGCCAGCAGCCAAGTCCCCCTGGCCCTAGGAAACTATGGCTACACCTTC	CASSQVPLALGNYGYTF
TRBV29-1	-	11	TRBJ1-1	-	TGCAGCGTATCCCGGAACACTGAAGCTTTCTTT	CSVSRNTEAFF
TRBV11-2	TRBD1	13	TRBJ1-1	-	TGTGCCAGCAGCTTTGACAGGGTGGGTGAAGCTTTCTTT	CASSFDRVGEAFF
TRBV5-6	TRBD1	15	TRBJ1-1	-	TGTGCCAGCAGCTTACTAGACAGGGTGAACACTGAAGCTTTCTTT	CASSLLDRVNTEAFF
TRBV7-2	-	14	TRBJ2-1	-	TGTGCCAGCAGCTTATTGAGCTCCTACAATGAGCAGTTCTTC	CASSLLSSYNEQFF
TRBV12-5	-	12	TRBJ1-2	-	TGTGCTAGTGGTTTGACAAACTATGGCTACACCTTC	CASGLTNYGYTF
TRBV9	-	16	TRBJ2-7	-	TGTGCCAGCAGCGTAGGGGGCCCAAACTGGGCAGGAGAGCAGTACTTC	CASSVGGPNWAGEQYF
TRBV7-2	TRBD2	15	TRBJ2-1	-	TGTGCCAGCAGCGTCCTAGCGGGACAACTAAATGATCAGTTCTTC	CASSVLAGQLNDQFF
TRBV3-1/TRBV3-2	TRBD2	13	TRBJ2-1	once	TGTGCCAGCAGCCCCATCCAGCGGGGTGAGCAGTTCTTC	CASSPIQRGEQFF
TRBV3-1/TRBV3-2	-	13	TRBJ2-1	-	TGTGCCAGCAGCCAACAGGAAAACAATGAGCAGTTCTTC	CASSQQENNEQFF
TRBV2	TRBD1	14	TRBJ1-1	-	TGTGCCAGCACCGGGGACAGCGGTGTTGCTGAAGCTTTCTTT	CASTGDSGVAEAFF
TRBV6-1	-	14	TRBJ1-2	-	TGTGCCAGCAGTGAAGCGGGGGCCGGCTATGGCTACACCTTC	CASSEAGAGYGYTF
TRBV7-9	TRBD2	15	TRBJ2-1	once	TGTGCCAGCAGCTTAGCTCTAGCGGGAGGACAGGAGCAGTTCTTC	CASSLALAGGQEQFF
TRBV9	-	14	TRBJ2-5	-	TGTGCCAGCAGCGTAGAAATAGGGGAAGAGACCCAGTACTTC	CASSVEIGEETQYF
TRBV6-5	-	11	TRBJ1-1	-	TGTGCCAGCAGGCGGGCAGGTGAAGCTTTCTTT	CASRRAGEAFF
TRBV15	-	13	TRBJ2-7	-	TGTGCCACCAGCAGAGATCGGGGTTACGAGCAGTACTTC	CATSRDRGYEQYF
TRBV14	-	13	TRBJ2-7	once	TGTGCCAGCAGCCAAGTGGGCCCCTACGAGCAGTACTTC	CASSQVGPYEQYF
TRBV6-6	TRBD1	14	TRBJ1-5	-	TGTGCCAGCAGTCCCACAGGGGTCAATCAGCCCCAGCATTTT	CASSPTGVNQPQHF
TRBV6-2/TRBV6-3	-	16	TRBJ1-1	-	TGTGCCAGCAGCTCACCCCTGCAGTCGGGTCTGGGGCGAGCTTTCTTT	CASSSPLQSGLGRAFF
TRBV6-6	-	14	TRBJ2-6	-	TGTGCCAGTTCAGGTTTCGATGGGGCCAACGTCCTGACTTTC	CASSGFDGANVLTF
TRBV7-2	-	14	TRBJ1-2	-	TGTGCCAGCAGCTTATCGCAAGATCGAGGCGGCTACACCTTC	CASSLSQDRGGYTF
TRBV3-1/TRBV3-2	-	16	TRBJ1-1	-	TGTGCCAGCAGCCAAGATTTTGTGGGGGCGCGGACTGAAGCTTTCTTT	CASSQDFVGARTEAFF
TRBV5-4	TRBD2	17	TRBJ2-1	-	TGTGCCAGCAGCTCTTCTGGGGCGGGGGGGCCCTACAATGAGCAGTTCTTC	CASSSSGAGGPYNEQFF
TRBV28	-	17	TRBJ1-6	-	TGTGCCAGCAGTTTAATCTCTGGGAACAGGAAGGATTCACCCCTCCACTTT	CASSLISGNRKDSPLHF